One and the same sample provided the 18 T cell receptor beta chains below, sequenced in a study of blood T cell repertoires in COVID-19. Clones were sequenced by immunoSEQ multiplex PCR, and TCRdb holds only the in-frame ones, with some missing. The repertoire consists of 380,000 or so clones, with approximately 88% occurring once and the leading ten covering 0.95% to 1.5%. Sequenced input: peripheral blood. Every receptor here comes from a man aged 35 to 55 with acute or convalescent COVID-19.

This chain links TRBV5-1 with TRBJ1-3; possibly TRBD1 for D (6 bases). CDR1 is SGHRS and CDR2 is YFSETQ in the germline V gene. The CDR3 contains 15 residues. The V and J ends lost 2 bases and 4 bases respectively, with 13 bases between them. CDR3 region: CASSLGQSWGNTIYF. For the CDR3, the DNA is TGCGCCAGCAGCTTAGGACAGTCTTGGGGAAACACCATATATTTT.

The chain has TRBV5-6 and TRBJ1-5; 9 nucleotides agree with TRBD1. Germline assignment: CDR1 SGHDT and CDR2 YYEEEE. The CDR3 sequence is 17 residues long. V dropped 0 bases and J dropped 1; count of bases not matched to a gene: 5. The CDR3 protein is CASSLGTGARSNQPQHF. The DNA of the CDR3 is TGTGCCAGCAGCTTGGGGACAGGGGCGCGGAGCAATCAGCCCCAGCATTTT.

The V call is TRBV12-5, the J call TRBJ2-5; 15 bases fit TRBD2. CDR1 LGHNT and CDR2 FRNRAP come from the germline V gene. Trimming at V came to 5 bases and at J to 2 bases, leaving 3 bases not matched to a gene. This CDR3 is built from 16 residues. The CDR3 DNA reads as TGTGCTAGTGGTCCGGGACTAGCGGGGGGTCAAGAGACCCAGTACTTC. This encodes CASGPGLAGGQETQYF.

V usage is TRBV6-6 and J usage is TRBJ2-7; TRBD1 might be the D (7 bases). This CDR3 has 13 amino acids. Between the trimmed V and J ends, which lost 6 bases and 2 bases, there was a span of 11 bases. The V gene's germline CDR1 is MNHNY and CDR2 SVGAGI (reference sequence). In nucleotides, the CDR3 is TGTGCCAGCAGAGGCAGGGGGGCCTACGAGCAGTACTTC. Translating gives CASRGRGAYEQYF.

V is TRBV27 and J is TRBJ2-3; D not certain. The CDR3 extends over 14 amino acids. In germline, CDR1 is MNHEY, CDR2 SMNVEV (reference sequence). Between the trimmed V and J ends, which lost 3 bases and 2 bases, there was a span of 9 bases. CDR3 protein: CASSFVPYTDTQYF. The DNA for the CDR3 is TGTGCCAGCAGTTTTGTCCCCTACACAGATACGCAGTATTTT.

This clone is termed medium-sized. The gene calls are TRBV19 and TRBJ1-5; 9 bases fit TRBD1. V shed 7 bases, J shed 7 bases, and the junction held 11 bases outside the gene matches. This CDR3 has 15 amino acids. CDR1 LNHDA and CDR2 SQIVND come from the germline V gene (reference sequence). CDR3 loop: CASNTGTGSRQPQHF. Here the CDR3 DNA reads TGTGCCAGTAATACAGGGACAGGGTCGAGACAGCCCCAGCATTTT.

J is TRBJ1-3 and V is TRBV30, with D uncertain. Germline CDR1 and CDR2: GTSNPN and SVGIG (reference sequence). The CDR3 contains 15 residues. The V and J ends lost 2 bases and 0 bases respectively, with 11 bases between them. CDR3 DNA: TGTGCCTGGAGTCTAGGTCCCCCCTCTGGAAACACCATATATTTT. It codes for CAWSLGPPSGNTIYF.

This chain links TRBV6-1 with TRBJ2-7; possibly TRBD2 for D (5 bases). With 2 bases removed from V and 3 bases from J, the gap between germline ends came to 11 bases. CDR1 is MNHNS and CDR2 is SASEGT in the germline V gene. The CDR3 is 14 residues long. CDR3 protein: CASSELRLYYEQYF. The CDR3 nucleotides are TGTGCCAGCAGTGAACTGAGACTATACTACGAGCAGTACTTC.

The CDR3 DNA follows: TGCGCCAGCAGCAAAGGGACTACAAGAACAGGAGAGACCCAGTACTTC. Protein: CASSKGTTRTGETQYF. The rearrangement links TRBV4-1 to TRBJ2-5; 7 nucleotides align to TRBD2. Germline V lookup: CDR1 MGHRA, CDR2 YSYEKL. V lost 5 bases to trimming and J lost 4 bases; unmatched junction nucleotides: 13. This CDR3 is built from 16 residues.

The V gene is TRBV15, the J gene TRBJ1-1, with D perhaps TRBD1 (5 bases). This CDR3 is built from 13 residues. From germline, CDR1 is LNHNV and CDR2 YYDKDF (reference sequence). Trimming shortened V by 5 bases and J by 4 bases, and 11 bases separated the two germline ends. CDR3 in DNA: TGTGCCACCAGCCGTACGGGGGTCACTGAAGCTTTCTTT. It encodes CATSRTGVTEAFF.

In the case of this clone: The sample contains more than one DNA sequence encoding this CDR3. This chain connects TRBV27 to TRBJ2-7; a weak D match, TRBD1 (5 bases). Germline assignment: CDR1 MNHEY and CDR2 SMNVEV (reference sequence). V was clipped by 3 bases and J by 4 bases, with 10 bases between them. This CDR3 region has 13 residues. In nucleotides, the CDR3 is TGTGCCAGCAGTTTTGGACATACTTACGAGCAGTACTTC. Encoded protein: CASSFGHTYEQYF.

The V gene is TRBV19, the J gene TRBJ1-5, with D perhaps TRBD1 (6 bases). V shed 2 bases and J shed 3 bases, with 11 bases lying between them. This CDR3 has 15 residues. CDR1 and CDR2 from the germline V gene are LNHDA and SQIVND (reference sequence). The CDR3 spells CASSILQGTNQPQHF. The CDR3 nucleotides are TGTGCCAGTAGTATACTCCAGGGGACCAATCAGCCCCAGCATTTT.

The rearrangement joins TRBV30 to TRBJ1-1, with no clear D. V dropped 0 bases and J dropped 7 bases, with 9 bases sitting between them. The CDR3 totals 12 residues. Germline-derived CDR1 and CDR2 are GTSNPN and SVGIG (reference sequence). The CDR3 reads CAWSVNYGEAFF. In nucleotides, the CDR3 is TGTGCCTGGAGTGTAAACTACGGTGAAGCTTTCTTT.

V and J are TRBV2 and TRBJ2-5; possible D gene TRBD1, 7 bases. CDR1 SNHLY and CDR2 FYNNEI come from the germline V gene. Trimming took 0 bases from V and 1 from J, leaving 15 bases between them. The CDR3 loop spans 17 amino acids. The CDR3 nucleotides are TGTGCCAGCAGTGAAGCGTGGGCAGGGGGGCTCCAAGAGACCCAGTACTTC. As protein: CASSEAWAGGLQETQYF.

V and J are TRBV24-1 and TRBJ2-2; D is possibly TRBD2 (5 bases). V lost 10 bases to trimming and J lost 0 bases, with 11 bases between them. The CDR3 is 14 amino acids. Germline values: CDR1 KGHDR, CDR2 SFDVKD. The CDR3 region has the DNA TGTGCCACTTCGGGGTATGCGAACACCGGGGAGCTGTTTTTT. Its protein product is CATSGYANTGELFF.

Concerning this clone itself: At the DNA level, this CDR3 is encoded by other sequences in the same sample as well. This chain connects TRBV3-1 (or the pseudogene TRBV3-2) to TRBJ2-7, with 8 bases fitting TRBD2. The germline V gene has CDR1 LGHDT and CDR2 YNNKEL (reference sequence). CDR3 size: 14 residues. V gave up 1 base and J gave up 4 bases; unmatched junction bases: 3. CDR3 protein: CASSQGTSGYEQYF. The CDR3 nucleotides are TGTGCCAGCAGCCAAGGCACTAGCGGATACGAGCAGTACTTC.

The gene calls are TRBV7-6 and TRBJ1-1; a weak D match, TRBD1 (5 bases). The ends were cut back, 2 bases at V and 10 bases at J, with 17 bases in the middle. The CDR3 is made up of 14 amino acids. Germline CDR1 is SGHVS and CDR2 is FNYEAQ. The DNA for the CDR3 is TGTGCCAGCAGCTTATCGGGGGGTTCCGGGGCAGCTTTCTTT. Translating gives CASSLSGGSGAAFF.

This chain links TRBV24-1 with TRBJ2-1; D possibly corresponds to TRBD2 (5 bases). The germline V gene encodes CDR1 KGHDR and CDR2 SFDVKD. The CDR3 length is 16 residues. V was pared by 4 bases and J by 4 bases, with 16 bases between. The CDR3 is CATSDRRAREYNEQFF. As DNA, the CDR3 is TGTGCCACCAGTGACCGCCGGGCTCGGGAATACAATGAGCAGTTCTTC.